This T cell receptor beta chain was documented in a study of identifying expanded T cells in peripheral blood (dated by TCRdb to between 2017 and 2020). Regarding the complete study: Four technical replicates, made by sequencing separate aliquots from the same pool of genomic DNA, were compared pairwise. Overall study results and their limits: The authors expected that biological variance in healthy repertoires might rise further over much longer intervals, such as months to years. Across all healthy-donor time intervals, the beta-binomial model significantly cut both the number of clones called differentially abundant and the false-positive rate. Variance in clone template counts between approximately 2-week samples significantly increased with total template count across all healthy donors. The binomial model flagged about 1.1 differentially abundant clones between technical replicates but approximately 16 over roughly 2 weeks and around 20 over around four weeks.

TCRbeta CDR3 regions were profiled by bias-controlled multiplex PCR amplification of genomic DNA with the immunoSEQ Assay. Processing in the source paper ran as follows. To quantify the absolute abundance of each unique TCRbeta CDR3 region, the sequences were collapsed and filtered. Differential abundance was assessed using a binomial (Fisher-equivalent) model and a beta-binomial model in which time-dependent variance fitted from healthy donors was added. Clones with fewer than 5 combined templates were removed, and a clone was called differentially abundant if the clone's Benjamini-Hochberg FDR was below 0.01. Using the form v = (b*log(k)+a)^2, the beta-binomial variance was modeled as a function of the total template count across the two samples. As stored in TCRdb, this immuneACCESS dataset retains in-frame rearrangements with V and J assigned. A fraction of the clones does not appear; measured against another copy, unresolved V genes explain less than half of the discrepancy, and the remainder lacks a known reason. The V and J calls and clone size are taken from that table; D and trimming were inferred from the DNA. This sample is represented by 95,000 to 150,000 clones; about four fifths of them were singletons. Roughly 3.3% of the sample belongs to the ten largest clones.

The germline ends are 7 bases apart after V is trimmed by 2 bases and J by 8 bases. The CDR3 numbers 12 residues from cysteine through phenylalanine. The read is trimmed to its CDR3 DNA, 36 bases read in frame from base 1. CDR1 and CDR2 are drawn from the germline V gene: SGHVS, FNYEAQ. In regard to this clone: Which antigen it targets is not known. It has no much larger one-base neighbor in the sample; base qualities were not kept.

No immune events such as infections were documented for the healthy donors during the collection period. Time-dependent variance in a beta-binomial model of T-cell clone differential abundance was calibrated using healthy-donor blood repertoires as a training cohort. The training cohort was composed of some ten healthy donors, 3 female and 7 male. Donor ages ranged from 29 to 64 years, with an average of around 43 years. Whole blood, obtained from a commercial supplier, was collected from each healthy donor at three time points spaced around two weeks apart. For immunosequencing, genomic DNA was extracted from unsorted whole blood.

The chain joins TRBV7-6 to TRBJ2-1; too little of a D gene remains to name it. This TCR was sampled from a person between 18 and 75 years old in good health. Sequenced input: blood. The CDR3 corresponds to CASSLWNDEQFF. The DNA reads TGTGCCAGCAGCTTATGGAATGATGAGCAGTTCTTC.